These T cell receptor beta chains were read from a single sample in a study of cytomegalovirus exposure and HLA in healthy donors. Sequencing used immunoSEQ multiplex PCR; TCRdb keeps in-frame clones, though not all of them. The listing contains about 110,000 clones. The sequencing sample was made of PBMCs. All receptors derive from a middle-aged man in good health and CMV-seropositive. The CDR3 runs from the conserved cysteine through the conserved F or W. D genes are given only for firm matches.

14 | TRBJ1-5 | TRBV30 | - | CAWDMGQSNQPQHF | TGTGCCTGGGACATGGGACAAAGCAATCAGCCCCAGCATTTT
13 | TRBJ2-5 | TRBV14 | TRBD1 | CASSQTGGETQYF | TGTGCCAGCAGCCAGACAGGGGGAGAGACCCAGTACTTC
15 | TRBJ1-2 | TRBV7-3 | TRBD1 | CASSPAPRGRGGYTF | TGTGCCAGCAGCCCGGCCCCCAGGGGGCGCGGGGGCTACACCTTC
16 | TRBJ2-2 | TRBV6-4 | TRBD2 | CASSTRLAGSTGELFF | TGTGCCAGCAGTACTCGACTAGCGGGAAGCACCGGGGAGCTGTTTTTT
15 | TRBJ1-4 | TRBV9 | - | CASSPRTGGNEKLFF | TGTGCCAGCAGCCCCCGAACGGGAGGTAATGAAAAACTGTTTTTT
15 | TRBJ2-7 | TRBV5-1 | - | CASSLFAGSSYEQYF | TGCGCCAGCAGCTTGTTCGCGGGTTCGAGTTACGAGCAGTACTTC
15 | TRBJ2-1 | TRBV5-1 | - | CASSIGTWDYNEQFF | TGCGCCAGCAGCATCGGGACATGGGACTACAATGAGCAGTTCTTC
11 | TRBJ1-1 | TRBV30 | - | CAWNSYTEAFF | TGTGCCTGGAACAGCTACACTGAAGCTTTCTTT
16 | TRBJ2-7 | TRBV5-1 | TRBD2 | CASSGSQAGEGYEQYF | TGCGCCAGCAGCGGGTCCCAAGCGGGAGAAGGCTACGAGCAGTACTTC
16 | TRBJ2-7 | TRBV11-3 | TRBD1 | CASSLRDSSVSYEQYF | TGTGCCAGCAGCCTAAGGGACAGTTCAGTCTCCTACGAGCAGTACTTC
16 | TRBJ1-3 | TRBV11-3 | TRBD1 | CATSIEGGAFGNTIYF | TGTGCCACCAGCATTGAAGGGGGCGCATTTGGAAACACCATATATTTT
16 | TRBJ2-6 | TRBV27 | - | CASSRRSSSGANVLTF | TGTGCCAGCAGTCGTCGGTCATCGTCTGGGGCCAACGTCCTGACTTTC
19 | TRBJ2-2 | TRBV11-2 | TRBD2 | CASSLVYDWTSSNTGELFF | TGTGCCAGCAGCTTAGTGTATGATTGGACTAGCTCGAACACCGGGGAGCTGTTTTTT
14 | TRBJ2-7 | TRBV4-2 | - | CASSQDSVSYEQYF | TGTGCCAGCAGCCAAGATTCGGTCTCCTACGAGCAGTACTTC
18 | TRBJ2-1 | TRBV27 | - | CASSSFPRQGGLTDEQFF | TGTGCCAGCAGTTCTTTCCCGAGACAGGGAGGATTAACAGATGAGCAGTTCTTC
17 | TRBJ2-5 | TRBV28 | TRBD1 | CASSWTGARVHQETQYF | TGTGCCAGCAGTTGGACAGGGGCGCGGGTCCACCAAGAGACCCAGTACTTC
14 | TRBJ1-5 | TRBV2 | - | CASSGDRSRQPQHF | TGTGCCAGCAGTGGCGATCGGAGCCGGCAGCCCCAGCATTTT
14 | TRBJ2-3 | TRBV7-9 | - | CASSLLAGTDTQYF | TGTGCCAGCAGCTTACTAGCAGGCACAGATACGCAGTATTTT
16 | TRBJ1-5 | TRBV21-1 | - | CASSKASGNSNQPQHF | TGTGCCAGCAGCAAAGCGTCCGGGAATAGCAATCAGCCCCAGCATTTT
15 | TRBJ1-4 | TRBV28 | - | CASSHQTATNEKLFF | TGTGCCAGCAGTCACCAGACAGCAACTAATGAAAAACTGTTTTTT
15 | TRBJ2-2 | TRBV5-1 | TRBD2 | CASSLAGVGTGELFF | TGCGCCAGCAGCTTAGCGGGAGTTGGGACCGGGGAGCTGTTTTTT
17 | TRBJ2-2 | TRBV7-2 | TRBD2 | CASSVTGTSGSLGELFF | TGTGCCAGCAGCGTAACCGGGACTAGCGGGAGTCTTGGGGAGCTGTTTTTT